This T cell receptor (beta chain) was observed in a study of human T cells and chemical hapten exposure. Study as a whole: The patients, most of them female, presented with alopecia areata, totalis or universalis. Small pooled library volume differences mainly caused per-sample TCR yield variation.

There are many counts of this clonotype. Its antigen is currently unknown. The time point here: pre-sensitization, week 0. Treatment here: therapeutic diphenylcyclopropenone sensitization with weekly scalp DPC. Single cDNA molecules in the library carried unique molecular identifiers attached during preparation. TCRdb itself ran the RACE reads through MiXCR, one entry per CDR3 protein. The table includes tens of thousands of distinct CDR3 sequences, over 8% detected once. Findings and caveats of the study: DPC sensitization did not alter TCRs above 1 in 1000 frequency.

The specimen comprised whole blood, sampled in connection with sensitization to the hapten diphenylcyclopropenone (DPC). This sequence was found in a woman aged 35 to 49 with alopecia areata. Some clones in this sample may be carry-over from other donors' samples.

Written as DNA, the CDR3 is TGTGCCAGCTCACCCCAGGGAGGGCGGGCCGTTCAGCCCCAGCATTTT. It is translated as CASSPQGGRAVQPQHF. The V gene is TRBV18, the J gene TRBJ1-5; weak D call: TRBD1 (5 bases). Between the trimmed V and J ends, which lost 3 bases and 6 bases, there was a span of 18 bases. This CDR3 has 16 residues. Germline V gives CDR1 KGHSH, CDR2 LQKENI.